Below, 15 T cell receptor beta chains from the same sample are listed, as sequenced in a study of blood T cell repertoires in COVID-19 (dated by TCRdb to about 2020). The library was produced with the immunoSEQ multiplex PCR assay. Imported from immuneACCESS, the table was reduced by TCRdb to in-frame sequences with V and J called. These copies leave out some clones; in studies compared against another copy, an unresolved V gene accounts for under half, and the cause of the remainder is not known. The sample table shows under 80,000 clones, and around three quarters are seen once. The ten largest make up approximately 30% of the sample. Source material: peripheral blood. Receptors originate from a human donor in a cohort sampled during active COVID-19.

CDR3 loop: CASRYRGRDETQYF. The DNA for the CDR3 is TGTGCCAGCCGGTACAGGGGGCGCGATGAGACCCAGTACTTC. This rearrangement joins TRBV2 to TRBJ2-5, with 9 nucleotides matching TRBD1. In germline, CDR1 is SNHLY, CDR2 FYNNEI. The CDR3 contains 14 residues. V lost 8 bases and J lost 5; bases outside the gene matches: 9.

The chain carries TRBV6-2 or TRBV6-3 and TRBJ2-1, with TRBD2 matching over 7 bases. Germline assignment: CDR1 MNHEY and CDR2 SVGEGT. J was trimmed by 7 bases and V by 5 bases; bases with no gene match: 11. The CDR3 spans 15 residues. The CDR3 DNA is TGTGCCAGCAGTCCCCTCGGACTAGGCGGGAATGAGCAGTTCTTC. Translated: CASSPLGLGGNEQFF.

The chain uses TRBV18 and TRBJ2-1; tentatively, D is TRBD2 (7 bases). The V gene's germline CDR1 is KGHSH and CDR2 LQKENI. The V end was cut by 1 base, the J end by 6 bases, with 13 bases between. This CDR3 has 15 residues. The CDR3 loop reads CASSPQRGQRNEQFF. The CDR3 region has the DNA TGTGCCAGCTCACCACAGCGGGGACAACGCAATGAGCAGTTCTTC.

The chain combines TRBV5-1 with TRBJ2-7; 8 bases fit TRBD1. There are 14 residues in the CDR3. Germline values: CDR1 SGHRS, CDR2 YFSETQ. V dropped 6 bases and J dropped 3; count of bases not matched to a gene: 8. As DNA, the CDR3 is TGCGCCAGCACACCCGGACAGGGAGGCTACGAGCAGTACTTC. The encoded protein is CASTPGQGGYEQYF. Full variable domain (missing parts from reference TRBV5-1 and TRBJ2-7): KAGVTQTPRYLIKTRGQQVTLSCSPISGHRSVSWYQQTPGQGLQFLFEYFSETQRNKGNFPGRFSGRQFSNSRSEMNVSTLELGDSALYLCASTPGQGGYEQYFGPGTRLTVT.

The chain is built from TRBV5-5 and TRBJ1-5; D call uncertain. Germline values: CDR1 SGHKS, CDR2 YYEKEE (reference sequence). CDR3 size: 15 residues. Between the trimmed V and J ends, which lost 0 bases and 0 bases, there was a span of 7 bases. The CDR3 coding sequence is TGTGCCAGCAGCTTGGCCGGAGATAGCAATCAGCCCCAGCATTTT. The encoded protein is CASSLAGDSNQPQHF.

There are many counts of this clone. Different DNA sequences within this sample yield the same CDR3. J is TRBJ1-5 and V is TRBV30; 7 nucleotides align to TRBD1. J lost 3 bases, V lost 1 base, and 9 bases had no gene match. CDR1 GTSNPN and CDR2 SVGIG come from the germline V gene (reference sequence). CDR3 length: 16 residues. CDR3 residues: CAWSGRTGPLNQPQHF. The DNA for the CDR3 is TGTGCCTGGAGTGGCCGGACAGGACCCCTCAATCAGCCCCAGCATTTT.

The chain is built from TRBV28 and TRBJ2-6, with a possible D match to TRBD1 (6 bases). Deletions cut 3 bases from V and 13 bases from J, with 19 bases between. The germline CDR1 and CDR2 sequences are MDHEN and SYDVKM. The CDR3 consists of 15 residues. CDR3 sequence reads: CASSLSSGQGRVLTF. The CDR3 nucleotides read TGTGCCAGCAGTTTGAGTTCCGGCCAGGGGAGAGTCCTGACTTTC.

The V gene is TRBV30, the J gene TRBJ1-1, with a tentative D call TRBD1 (6 bases). CDR1 and CDR2 (germline): GTSNPN, SVGIG (reference sequence). The CDR3 length is 15 residues. V was pared by 6 bases and J by 1 base, with 18 bases between. The CDR3: CACRGGLVGNTEAFF. The CDR3 coding sequence is TGTGCCTGCCGCGGGGGCTTGGTTGGGAACACTGAAGCTTTCTTT.

The chain links TRBV6-5 to TRBJ2-2; D unclear. The CDR3 runs 15 residues. Trimming cost V 5 bases and J 0 bases, with 10 bases left between them. Germline V gene lookup returns CDR1 MNHEY and CDR2 SVGAGI. CDR3 sequence reads: CASSRGGANTGELFF. In DNA form, the CDR3 reads TGTGCCAGCAGTCGAGGCGGCGCGAACACCGGGGAGCTGTTTTTT.

The chain joins TRBV6-5 to TRBJ2-5; 9 bases are a match to TRBD1. There are 14 residues in the CDR3. V dropped 6 bases and J dropped 5; count of bases not matched to a gene: 7. Germline CDR1 and CDR2: MNHEY and SVGAGI. The CDR3 DNA follows: TGTGCCAGCAGAACAGGGGGCGCGTGGGAGACCCAGTACTTC. Amino acids: CASRTGGAWETQYF.

This clone was counted between two and nine times. The chain links TRBV9 to TRBJ2-7; TRBD2 matches at 10 bases. Germline V gene lookup returns CDR1 SGDLS and CDR2 YYNGEE. This CDR3 is 16 amino acids long. The V segment lost 0 bases and the J segment 2 bases; nucleotides outside the gene matches: 5. DNA for the CDR3: TGTGCCAGCAGCGTAGGGGGAGCGGGAGGGGCCTACGAGCAGTACTTC. Protein product: CASSVGGAGGAYEQYF.

The rearrangement links TRBV9 to TRBJ2-5; TRBD1 matches at 7 bases. Germline V gene data show CDR1 as SGDLS and CDR2 as YYNGEE. The CDR3 consists of 14 residues. The V and J ends lost 7 bases and 3 bases, in that order; junction bases with no gene match: 9. The CDR3 region has the DNA TGTGCCAGCGGACCCGGGACAGCCGAAGAGACCCAGTACTTC. Its protein is CASGPGTAEETQYF.

V gene TRBV5-1 combines with J gene TRBJ2-3, with D unresolved. Germline CDR1 and CDR2: SGHRS and YFSETQ. The ends were cut back, 3 bases at V and 7 bases at J, with 15 bases in the middle. The CDR3 runs 14 residues. The CDR3 DNA reads as TGCGCCAGCAGCTCGGCCTCACGGGTTAATACGCAGTATTTT. It specifies CASSSASRVNTQYF. The full variable domain, with the rest looked up from reference TRBV5-1 and TRBJ2-3, is KAGVTQTPRYLIKTRGQQVTLSCSPISGHRSVSWYQQTPGQGLQFLFEYFSETQRNKGNFPGRFSGRQFSNSRSEMNVSTLELGDSALYLCASSSASRVNTQYFGPGTRLTVL.

The chain has TRBV7-2 and TRBJ2-5; 7 bases fit TRBD1. The germline V gene has CDR1 SGHTA and CDR2 FQGNSA. Unmatched junction bases numbered 8, after V lost 1 base and J lost 3 bases. The length of the CDR3 is 16 residues. CDR3 sequence: CASSLEARGFKETQYF. In nucleotides, the CDR3 is TGTGCCAGCAGCTTAGAGGCCAGGGGGTTCAAAGAGACCCAGTACTTC.

This chain links TRBV13 with TRBJ2-3, with D perhaps TRBD2 (5 bases). V shed 3 bases and J shed 7 bases, with 8 bases lying between them. The CDR3 is 12 amino acids. Germline loops: CDR1 PRHDT, CDR2 FYEKMQ (reference sequence). For the CDR3, the DNA is TGTGCCAGCAGCTTCCGGGGAAATACGCAGTATTTT. This gives the protein CASSFRGNTQYF.